Listed below are T cell receptor beta chains from one sample, sequenced in a study of blood T cell repertoires in COVID-19. Repertoires were generated with immunoSEQ multiplex PCR, while TCRdb's copy carries only in-frame clones and drops some. Of 180,000 or so clones in the sample, 80% to 90% were seen once. The sample taken for sequencing was peripheral blood. The receptors shown here come from a human donor with active or convalescent COVID-19. The donor label of this sample is uncertain. Both conserved end residues are part of each CDR3. The order of the fields is V gene, clone size, J gene, D gene, CDR3 protein, CDR3 DNA. D genes are given only for firm matches. Clone size is stated in some rows and not others, as once, few, many or a class when expanded.

V gene: TRBV7-2
clone size: NA
J gene: TRBJ1-4
D gene: NA
CDR3 protein: CASSLGGLVTNEKLFF
CDR3 DNA: TGTGCCAGCAGCTTAGGGGGGCTCGTAACTAATGAAAAACTGTTTTTT

V gene: TRBV3-1/TRBV3-2
clone size: NA
J gene: TRBJ2-5
D gene: NA
CDR3 protein: CASSHIEETQYF
CDR3 DNA: TGTGCCAGCAGCCATATTGAAGAGACCCAGTACTTC

V gene: TRBV6-5
clone size: NA
J gene: TRBJ2-3
D gene: TRBD2
CDR3 protein: CASRTVGGGTDTQYF
CDR3 DNA: TGTGCCAGCAGAACCGTTGGCGGGGGGACAGATACGCAGTATTTT

V gene: TRBV28
clone size: NA
J gene: TRBJ1-2
D gene: TRBD1
CDR3 protein: CASNRGQETSIYTF
CDR3 DNA: TGTGCCAGCAATCGGGGACAGGAGACATCGATCTACACCTTC

V gene: TRBV9
clone size: NA
J gene: TRBJ2-7
D gene: NA
CDR3 protein: CASSVDGSWGRVGYEQYF
CDR3 DNA: TGTGCCAGCAGCGTAGATGGATCCTGGGGGCGGGTTGGCTACGAGCAGTACTTC

V gene: TRBV30
clone size: NA
J gene: TRBJ2-7
D gene: TRBD2
CDR3 protein: CAWSVGSGIGYEQYF
CDR3 DNA: TGTGCCTGGAGTGTAGGTAGCGGGATTGGATACGAGCAGTACTTC

V gene: TRBV4-1
clone size: NA
J gene: TRBJ1-5
D gene: NA
CDR3 protein: CASSQDRQPQHF
CDR3 DNA: TGCGCCAGCAGCCAAGATCGTCAGCCCCAGCATTTT

V gene: TRBV3-1/TRBV3-2
clone size: NA
J gene: TRBJ1-2
D gene: NA
CDR3 protein: CASSQGRPEGYTF
CDR3 DNA: TGTGCCAGCAGCCAAGGCCGTCCGGAGGGCTACACCTTC

V gene: TRBV19
clone size: once
J gene: TRBJ1-1
D gene: TRBD1
CDR3 protein: CASSPTTGGVSMNTEAFF
CDR3 DNA: TGTGCCAGTAGTCCAACTACAGGGGGGGTTTCCATGAACACTGAAGCTTTCTTT

V gene: TRBV10-1
clone size: NA
J gene: TRBJ2-2
D gene: TRBD1
CDR3 protein: CARMGQGNTGELFF
CDR3 DNA: TGCGCCAGGATGGGACAGGGGAACACCGGGGAGCTGTTTTTT

V gene: TRBV7-9
clone size: NA
J gene: TRBJ2-1
D gene: NA
CDR3 protein: CASRESIHEQFF
CDR3 DNA: TGTGCCAGCAGAGAGTCGATCCATGAGCAGTTCTTC

V gene: TRBV7-9
clone size: NA
J gene: TRBJ2-3
D gene: NA
CDR3 protein: CASSLEGSADTQYF
CDR3 DNA: TGTGCCAGCAGCTTAGAGGGGTCCGCAGATACGCAGTATTTT

V gene: TRBV7-9
clone size: NA
J gene: TRBJ1-5
D gene: NA
CDR3 protein: CASSSTWGVEGNQPQHF
CDR3 DNA: TGTGCCAGCAGCTCTACGTGGGGGGTCGAGGGCAATCAGCCCCAGCATTTT

V gene: TRBV20-1
clone size: NA
J gene: TRBJ1-2
D gene: NA
CDR3 protein: CSAREGRMTF
CDR3 DNA: TGCAGTGCTAGAGAGGGCCGCATGACCTTC

V gene: TRBV15
clone size: few
J gene: TRBJ1-5
D gene: TRBD1
CDR3 protein: CATSRETGANQPQHF
CDR3 DNA: TGTGCCACCAGCAGGGAAACAGGGGCCAATCAGCCCCAGCATTTT

V gene: TRBV4-1
clone size: NA
J gene: TRBJ2-5
D gene: TRBD2
CDR3 protein: CASSQNSGGGARGETQYF
CDR3 DNA: TGCGCCAGCAGCCAAAACTCCGGCGGGGGGGCAAGAGGAGAGACCCAGTACTTC

V gene: TRBV3-1/TRBV3-2
clone size: few
J gene: TRBJ2-7
D gene: TRBD2
CDR3 protein: CASSLPGLAGALGNEQYF
CDR3 DNA: TGTGCCAGCAGCCTCCCGGGACTAGCGGGGGCCCTAGGGAACGAGCAGTACTTC

V gene: TRBV4-1
clone size: NA
J gene: TRBJ1-2
D gene: NA
CDR3 protein: CASSQGIGGLWYGYTF
CDR3 DNA: TGCGCCAGCAGCCAAGGGATCGGGGGTTTGTGGTATGGCTACACCTTC

V gene: TRBV6-6
clone size: NA
J gene: TRBJ2-3
D gene: NA
CDR3 protein: CASSPGTGSFAGGSFMDTQYF
CDR3 DNA: TGTGCCAGCAGCCCCGGGACAGGGTCCTTTGCGGGAGGATCATTCATGGATACGCAGTATTTT

V gene: TRBV28
clone size: NA
J gene: TRBJ2-7
D gene: TRBD1
CDR3 protein: CASSFTGTVSYEQYF
CDR3 DNA: TGTGCCAGCAGTTTCACCGGGACAGTTTCCTACGAGCAGTACTTC

V gene: TRBV25-1
clone size: NA
J gene: TRBJ2-1
D gene: TRBD2
CDR3 protein: CASSASSGRGNEQFF
CDR3 DNA: TGTGCCAGCAGTGCGTCCAGCGGGAGAGGGAATGAGCAGTTCTTC

V gene: TRBV3-1/TRBV3-2
clone size: NA
J gene: TRBJ2-7
D gene: TRBD1
CDR3 protein: CASEGDSSYEQYF
CDR3 DNA: TGTGCCAGCGAAGGGGACAGTTCCTACGAGCAGTACTTC

V gene: TRBV18
clone size: NA
J gene: TRBJ1-1
D gene: TRBD1
CDR3 protein: CASSPLPGGMNTEAFF
CDR3 DNA: TGTGCCAGCTCACCACTGCCAGGGGGCATGAACACTGAAGCTTTCTTT

V gene: TRBV5-4
clone size: NA
J gene: TRBJ2-7
D gene: TRBD1
CDR3 protein: CASSRSGQGYEQYF
CDR3 DNA: TGTGCCAGCAGCCGGTCGGGACAGGGTTACGAGCAGTACTTC

V gene: TRBV10-3
clone size: NA
J gene: TRBJ1-2
D gene: TRBD1
CDR3 protein: CAIKQGTYGYTF
CDR3 DNA: TGTGCCATCAAACAGGGGACCTATGGCTACACCTTC

V gene: TRBV19
clone size: NA
J gene: TRBJ1-6
D gene: NA
CDR3 protein: CASSDRSSYNSPLHF
CDR3 DNA: TGTGCCAGTAGTGACAGGAGCTCCTATAATTCACCCCTCCACTTT

V gene: TRBV5-1
clone size: NA
J gene: TRBJ1-1
D gene: TRBD1
CDR3 protein: CASSYRDRGDTEAFF
CDR3 DNA: TGCGCCAGCAGCTACCGGGACAGGGGGGACACTGAAGCTTTCTTT

V gene: TRBV6-5
clone size: NA
J gene: TRBJ1-6
D gene: TRBD1
CDR3 protein: CASSYSTGGNSPLHF
CDR3 DNA: TGTGCCAGCAGTTACTCTACAGGGGGTAATTCACCCCTCCACTTT

V gene: TRBV5-6
clone size: NA
J gene: TRBJ1-6
D gene: NA
CDR3 protein: CASSSTGDSPLHF
CDR3 DNA: TGTGCCAGCAGCTCGACGGGGGATTCACCCCTCCACTTT

V gene: TRBV11-2
clone size: NA
J gene: TRBJ2-2
D gene: NA
CDR3 protein: CASSPVFGELFF
CDR3 DNA: TGTGCCAGCAGCCCCGTTTTCGGGGAGCTGTTTTTT

V gene: TRBV27
clone size: once
J gene: TRBJ1-5
D gene: TRBD1
CDR3 protein: CASSPTRQGFDQPQHF
CDR3 DNA: TGTGCCAGCAGTCCGACCCGACAGGGCTTCGATCAGCCCCAGCATTTT

V gene: TRBV3-1/TRBV3-2
clone size: NA
J gene: TRBJ2-1
D gene: TRBD1
CDR3 protein: CASSLDRYNEQFF
CDR3 DNA: TGTGCCAGCAGCCTGGACAGGTACAATGAGCAGTTCTTC

V gene: TRBV29-1
clone size: NA
J gene: TRBJ1-2
D gene: NA
CDR3 protein: CSVPDHPGQGGGYTF
CDR3 DNA: TGCAGCGTCCCGGATCACCCGGGCCAGGGAGGTGGCTACACCTTC

V gene: TRBV4-1
clone size: NA
J gene: TRBJ2-1
D gene: TRBD2
CDR3 protein: CASSRGLAGGSYNEQFF
CDR3 DNA: TGCGCCAGCAGCCGAGGACTAGCGGGGGGCTCCTACAATGAGCAGTTCTTC

V gene: TRBV19
clone size: NA
J gene: TRBJ2-1
D gene: NA
CDR3 protein: CASSIQGLSYNEQFF
CDR3 DNA: TGTGCCAGTAGTATACAGGGCTTATCCTACAATGAGCAGTTCTTC

V gene: TRBV3-1/TRBV3-2
clone size: NA
J gene: TRBJ2-3
D gene: TRBD2
CDR3 protein: CASSQDGAHSGGTDTQYF
CDR3 DNA: TGTGCCAGCAGCCAAGATGGGGCCCACAGCGGGGGCACAGATACGCAGTATTTT

V gene: TRBV11-2
clone size: NA
J gene: TRBJ1-4
D gene: NA
CDR3 protein: CASSNGGLTNEKLFF
CDR3 DNA: TGTGCCAGCAGTAATGGAGGGTTAACTAATGAAAAACTGTTTTTT

V gene: TRBV10-3
clone size: NA
J gene: TRBJ2-1
D gene: TRBD2
CDR3 protein: CAISETGTSGHEQFF
CDR3 DNA: TGTGCCATCAGTGAGACCGGGACTAGCGGGCATGAGCAGTTCTTC

V gene: TRBV10-3
clone size: NA
J gene: TRBJ1-2
D gene: NA
CDR3 protein: CAIRGNQGYGYTF
CDR3 DNA: TGTGCCATCAGAGGGAATCAGGGCTATGGCTACACCTTC

V gene: TRBV7-8
clone size: NA
J gene: TRBJ2-2
D gene: TRBD2
CDR3 protein: CASSLPLRGSGSSRELFF
CDR3 DNA: TGTGCCAGCAGCTTACCCTTGAGGGGTAGCGGGAGTTCGCGGGAGCTGTTTTTT

V gene: TRBV6-1
clone size: NA
J gene: TRBJ1-2
D gene: NA
CDR3 protein: CASSEGRSYGYTF
CDR3 DNA: TGTGCCAGCAGTGAAGGGCGGAGCTATGGCTACACCTTC

V gene: TRBV3-1/TRBV3-2
clone size: once
J gene: TRBJ1-3
D gene: TRBD1
CDR3 protein: CASSQGYRGRVGNTIYF
CDR3 DNA: TGTGCCAGCAGCCAAGGATACAGGGGGCGCGTTGGAAACACCATATATTTT

V gene: TRBV10-3
clone size: NA
J gene: TRBJ1-1
D gene: TRBD1
CDR3 protein: CAIGDRGGSTEAFF
CDR3 DNA: TGTGCCATCGGGGACAGGGGGGGTAGCACTGAAGCTTTCTTT

V gene: TRBV2
clone size: NA
J gene: TRBJ2-3
D gene: TRBD2
CDR3 protein: CASSELAGGTDTQYF
CDR3 DNA: TGTGCCAGCAGTGAACTAGCGGGGGGAACAGATACGCAGTATTTT

V gene: TRBV12-5
clone size: NA
J gene: TRBJ2-5
D gene: TRBD1
CDR3 protein: CASGLGQGVQETQYF
CDR3 DNA: TGTGCTAGTGGTTTGGGCCAGGGGGTCCAAGAGACCCAGTACTTC

V gene: TRBV5-4
clone size: NA
J gene: TRBJ1-2
D gene: NA
CDR3 protein: CASTSLPGGGYTF
CDR3 DNA: TGTGCCAGCACCTCTCTCCCGGGAGGCGGCTACACCTTC

V gene: TRBV3-1/TRBV3-2
clone size: NA
J gene: TRBJ2-1
D gene: TRBD2
CDR3 protein: CASSQEGLAGVYNEQFF
CDR3 DNA: TGTGCCAGCAGCCAAGAAGGGCTAGCGGGAGTCTACAATGAGCAGTTCTTC

V gene: TRBV7-3
clone size: NA
J gene: TRBJ2-1
D gene: TRBD2
CDR3 protein: CASSPNVAGANEQFF
CDR3 DNA: TGTGCCAGCAGCCCAAACGTAGCGGGAGCCAATGAGCAGTTCTTC

V gene: TRBV27
clone size: once
J gene: TRBJ2-3
D gene: NA
CDR3 protein: CASSFAGQIIHSTQYF
CDR3 DNA: TGTGCCAGCAGTTTTGCTGGGCAGATAATACACAGTACGCAGTATTTT

V gene: TRBV12-3/TRBV12-4
clone size: NA
J gene: TRBJ1-2
D gene: NA
CDR3 protein: CASSGWTSYGYTF
CDR3 DNA: TGTGCCAGCAGCGGTTGGACTTCCTATGGCTACACCTTC

V gene: TRBV18
clone size: few
J gene: TRBJ2-3
D gene: TRBD1
CDR3 protein: CASSLITGGTDTQYF
CDR3 DNA: TGTGCCAGCTCACTCATAACAGGGGGCACAGATACGCAGTATTTT

V gene: TRBV29-1
clone size: NA
J gene: TRBJ1-1
D gene: NA
CDR3 protein: CSVMGRLNTEAFF
CDR3 DNA: TGCAGCGTCATGGGGCGGCTGAACACTGAAGCTTTCTTT

V gene: TRBV7-2
clone size: NA
J gene: TRBJ2-5
D gene: NA
CDR3 protein: CASSLAAGLETQYF
CDR3 DNA: TGTGCCAGCAGCTTAGCCGCAGGGTTAGAGACCCAGTACTTC

V gene: TRBV6-2/TRBV6-3
clone size: NA
J gene: TRBJ2-7
D gene: TRBD2
CDR3 protein: CASSYSISGGQNPQNYEQYF
CDR3 DNA: TGTGCCAGCAGTTACTCGATAAGCGGGGGGCAGAATCCACAAAACTACGAGCAGTACTTC